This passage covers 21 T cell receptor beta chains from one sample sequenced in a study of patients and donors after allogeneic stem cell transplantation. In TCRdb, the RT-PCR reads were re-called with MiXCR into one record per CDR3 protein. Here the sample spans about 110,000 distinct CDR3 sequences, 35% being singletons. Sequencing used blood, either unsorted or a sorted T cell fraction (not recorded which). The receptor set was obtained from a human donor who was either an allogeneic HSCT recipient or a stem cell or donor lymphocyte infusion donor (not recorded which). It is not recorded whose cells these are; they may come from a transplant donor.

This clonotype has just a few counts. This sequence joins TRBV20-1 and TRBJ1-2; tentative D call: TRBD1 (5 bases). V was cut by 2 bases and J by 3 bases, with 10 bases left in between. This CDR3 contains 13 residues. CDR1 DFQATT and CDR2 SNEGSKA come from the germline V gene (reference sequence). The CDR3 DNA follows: TGCAGTGCTAGATTTGGGACTCACTATGGCTACACCTTC. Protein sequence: CSARFGTHYGYTF.

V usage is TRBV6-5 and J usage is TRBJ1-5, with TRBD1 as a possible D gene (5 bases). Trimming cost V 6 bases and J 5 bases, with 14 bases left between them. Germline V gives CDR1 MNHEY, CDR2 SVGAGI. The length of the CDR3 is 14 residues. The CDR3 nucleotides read TGTGCCAGCAGCCGAAGGGGTGAAGATCAGCCCCAGCATTTT. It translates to CASSRRGEDQPQHF.

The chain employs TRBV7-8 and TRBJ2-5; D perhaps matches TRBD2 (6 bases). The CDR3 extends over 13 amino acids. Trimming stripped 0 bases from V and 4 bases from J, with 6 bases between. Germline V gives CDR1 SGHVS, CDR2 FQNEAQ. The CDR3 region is CASSLAGGETQYF. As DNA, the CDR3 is TGTGCCAGCAGCTTAGCGGGGGGAGAGACCCAGTACTTC.

The CDR3 region has the DNA TGTGCCAGCAACGCGGACAGGGGATACAATGAGCAGTTCTTC. Its translation: CASNADRGYNEQFF. The genes are TRBV7-8 and TRBJ2-1, with 9 bases fitting TRBD1. The CDR3 sequence is 14 residues long. V gave up 7 bases and J gave up 4 bases; unmatched junction bases: 5. Germline-derived CDR1 and CDR2 are SGHVS and FQNEAQ.

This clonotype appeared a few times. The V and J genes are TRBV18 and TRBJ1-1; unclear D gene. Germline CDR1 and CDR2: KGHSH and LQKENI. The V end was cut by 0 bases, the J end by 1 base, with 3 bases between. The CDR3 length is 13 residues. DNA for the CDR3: TGTGCCAGCTCACCACCGGAGAACACTGAAGCTTTCTTT. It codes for CASSPPENTEAFF.

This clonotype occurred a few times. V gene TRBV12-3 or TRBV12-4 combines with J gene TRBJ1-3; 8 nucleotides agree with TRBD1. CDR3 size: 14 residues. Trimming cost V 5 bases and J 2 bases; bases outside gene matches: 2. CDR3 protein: CASSMTGAGNTIYF. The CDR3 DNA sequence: TGTGCCAGCAGTATGACAGGGGCTGGAAACACCATATATTTT.

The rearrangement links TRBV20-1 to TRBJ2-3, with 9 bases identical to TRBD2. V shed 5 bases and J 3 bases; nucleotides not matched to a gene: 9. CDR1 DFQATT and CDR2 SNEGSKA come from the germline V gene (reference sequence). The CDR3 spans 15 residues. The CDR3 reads CSAGRFSGRTDTQYF. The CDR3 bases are TGCAGTGCTGGTCGGTTTAGCGGGAGAACAGATACGCAGTATTTT.

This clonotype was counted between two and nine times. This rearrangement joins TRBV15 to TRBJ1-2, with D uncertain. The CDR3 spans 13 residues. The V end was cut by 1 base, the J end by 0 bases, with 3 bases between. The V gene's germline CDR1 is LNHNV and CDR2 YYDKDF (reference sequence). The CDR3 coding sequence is TGTGCCACCAGCAGAGCAGCTAACTATGGCTACACCTTC. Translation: CATSRAANYGYTF.

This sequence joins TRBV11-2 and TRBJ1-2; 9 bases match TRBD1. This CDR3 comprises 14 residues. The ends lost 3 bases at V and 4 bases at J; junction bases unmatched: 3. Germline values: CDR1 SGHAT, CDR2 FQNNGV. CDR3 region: CASSFSDRGYGYTF. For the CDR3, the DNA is TGTGCCAGCAGCTTCTCGGACAGGGGCTATGGCTACACCTTC.

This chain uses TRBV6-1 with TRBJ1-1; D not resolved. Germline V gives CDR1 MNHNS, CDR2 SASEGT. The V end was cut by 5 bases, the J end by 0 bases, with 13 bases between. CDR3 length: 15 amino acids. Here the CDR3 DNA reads TGTGCCAGCAGTTCTTGGACGGCCTTGAACACTGAAGCTTTCTTT. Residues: CASSSWTALNTEAFF.

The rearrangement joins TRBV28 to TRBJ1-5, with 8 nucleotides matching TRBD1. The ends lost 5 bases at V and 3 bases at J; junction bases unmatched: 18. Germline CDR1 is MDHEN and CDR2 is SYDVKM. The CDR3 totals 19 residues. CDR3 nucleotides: TGTGCCAGCAGTACCTCAGTGGACAGGGTGTTCCCTATCAATCAGCCCCAGCATTTT. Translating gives CASSTSVDRVFPINQPQHF.

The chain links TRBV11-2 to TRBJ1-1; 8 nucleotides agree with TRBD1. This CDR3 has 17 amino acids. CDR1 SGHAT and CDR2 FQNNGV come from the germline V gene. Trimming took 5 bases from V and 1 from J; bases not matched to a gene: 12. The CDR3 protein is CASSPRLDRASNTEAFF. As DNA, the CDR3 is TGTGCCAGCAGCCCGAGATTGGACAGGGCATCGAACACTGAAGCTTTCTTT.

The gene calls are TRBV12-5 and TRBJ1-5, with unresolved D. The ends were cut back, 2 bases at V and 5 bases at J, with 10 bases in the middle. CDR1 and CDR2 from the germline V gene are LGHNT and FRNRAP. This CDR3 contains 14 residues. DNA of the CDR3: TGTGCTAGTGGTTTGATTGGGGTCCATCAGCCCCAGCATTTT. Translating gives CASGLIGVHQPQHF.

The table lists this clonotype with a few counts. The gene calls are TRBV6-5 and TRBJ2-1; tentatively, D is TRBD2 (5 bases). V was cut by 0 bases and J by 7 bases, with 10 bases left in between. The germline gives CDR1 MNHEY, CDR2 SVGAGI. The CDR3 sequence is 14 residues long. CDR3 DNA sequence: TGTGCCAGCAGTTACTCGCGGGCCCGAAATGAGCAGTTCTTC. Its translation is CASSYSRARNEQFF.

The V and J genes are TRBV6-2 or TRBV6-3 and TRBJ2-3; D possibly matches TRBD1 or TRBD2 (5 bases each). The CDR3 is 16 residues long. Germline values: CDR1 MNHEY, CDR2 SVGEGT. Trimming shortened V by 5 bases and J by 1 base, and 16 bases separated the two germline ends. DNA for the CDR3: TGTGCCAGCAGTCAAGCATGGGACCACCGCACAGATACGCAGTATTTT. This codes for CASSQAWDHRTDTQYF.

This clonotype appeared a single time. The CDR3 DNA sequence: TGTGCCCAGCTGTGGATTGGAAACACCATATATTTT. Translating it yields CAQLWIGNTIYF. V is TRBV6-4 and J is TRBJ1-3, with D hard to call. The germline CDR1 and CDR2 sequences are MRHNA and SNTAGT. CDR3 length: 12 amino acids. Trimming removed 11 bases at V and 3 bases at J, with 11 bases between.

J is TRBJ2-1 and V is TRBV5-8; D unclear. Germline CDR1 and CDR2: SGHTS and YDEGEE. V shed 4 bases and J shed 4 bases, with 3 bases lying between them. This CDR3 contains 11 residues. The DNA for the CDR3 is TGTGCCAGCAGCGTTTACAATGAGCAGTTCTTC. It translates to CASSVYNEQFF. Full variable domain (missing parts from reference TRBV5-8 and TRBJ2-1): EAGVTQSPTHLIKTRGQQATLRCSPISGHTSVYWYQQALGLGLQFLLWYDEGEERNRGNFPPRFSGRQFPNYSSELNVNALELEDSALYLCASSVYNEQFFGPGTRLTVL.

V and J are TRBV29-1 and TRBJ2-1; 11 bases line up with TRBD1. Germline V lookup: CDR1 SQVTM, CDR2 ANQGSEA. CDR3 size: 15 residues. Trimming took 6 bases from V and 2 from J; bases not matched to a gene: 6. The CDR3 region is CSVLPGQGAYNEQFF. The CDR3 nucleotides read TGCAGCGTCCTACCGGGACAGGGGGCCTACAATGAGCAGTTCTTC.

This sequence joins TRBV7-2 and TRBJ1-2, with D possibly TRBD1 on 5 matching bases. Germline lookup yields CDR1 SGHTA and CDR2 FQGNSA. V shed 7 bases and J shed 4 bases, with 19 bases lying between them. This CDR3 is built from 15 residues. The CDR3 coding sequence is TGTGCCAGCACCGAGCCTAGGGGTTCTGTCTATGGCTACACCTTC. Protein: CASTEPRGSVYGYTF. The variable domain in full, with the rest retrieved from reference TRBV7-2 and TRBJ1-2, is GAGVSQSPSNKVTEKGKDVELRCDPISGHTALYWYRQSLGQGLEFLIYFQGNSAPDKSGLPSDRFSAERTGGSVSTLTIQRTQQEDSAVYLCASTEPRGSVYGYTFGSGTRLTVV.

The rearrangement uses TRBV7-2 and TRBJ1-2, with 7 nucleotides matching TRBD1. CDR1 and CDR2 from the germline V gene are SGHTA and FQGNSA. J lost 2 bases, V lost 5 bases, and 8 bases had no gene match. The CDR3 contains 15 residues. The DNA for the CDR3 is TGTGCCAGCAGCCCGGACGGGACAGTAAACTATGGCTACACCTTC. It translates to CASSPDGTVNYGYTF.

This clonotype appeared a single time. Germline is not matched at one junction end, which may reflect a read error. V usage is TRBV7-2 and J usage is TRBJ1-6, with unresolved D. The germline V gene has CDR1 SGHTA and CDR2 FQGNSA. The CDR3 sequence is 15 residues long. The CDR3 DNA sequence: TGTGCCAGCAGCTTAGGGCTCAGGAATAATTCACCCCCCCACTTT. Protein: CASSLGLRNNSPPHF.